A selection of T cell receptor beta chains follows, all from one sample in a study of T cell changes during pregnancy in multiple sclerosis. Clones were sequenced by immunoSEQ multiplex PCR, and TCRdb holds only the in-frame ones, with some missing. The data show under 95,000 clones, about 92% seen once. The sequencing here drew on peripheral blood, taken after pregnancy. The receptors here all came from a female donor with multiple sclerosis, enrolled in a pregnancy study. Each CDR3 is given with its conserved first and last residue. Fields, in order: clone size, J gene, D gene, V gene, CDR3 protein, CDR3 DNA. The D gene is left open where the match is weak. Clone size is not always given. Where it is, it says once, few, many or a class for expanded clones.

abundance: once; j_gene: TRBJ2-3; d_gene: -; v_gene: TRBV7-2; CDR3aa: CASSLEGSTDTQYF; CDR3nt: TGTGCCAGCAGCTTAGAGGGGTCCACAGATACGCAGTATTTT
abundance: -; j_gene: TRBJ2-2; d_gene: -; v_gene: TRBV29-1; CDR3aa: CSVEEMGRGTGELFF; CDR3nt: TGCAGCGTTGAAGAAATGGGGCGCGGCACCGGGGAGCTGTTTTTT
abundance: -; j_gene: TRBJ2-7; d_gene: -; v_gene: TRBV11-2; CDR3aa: CASSSMTGPYEQYF; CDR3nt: TGTGCCAGCAGCTCGATGACAGGCCCCTACGAGCAGTACTTC
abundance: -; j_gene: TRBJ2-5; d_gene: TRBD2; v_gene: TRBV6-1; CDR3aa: CASRFSGGETQYF; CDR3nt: TGTGCCAGCAGGTTCAGCGGGGGGGAGACCCAGTACTTC
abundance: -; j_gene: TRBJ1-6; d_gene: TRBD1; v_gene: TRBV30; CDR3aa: CAWDRVWSPLHF; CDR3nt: TGTGCCTGGGACAGGGTGTGGTCACCCCTCCACTTT
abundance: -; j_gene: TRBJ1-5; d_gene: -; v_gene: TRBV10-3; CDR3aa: CATSKQESNQPQHF; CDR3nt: TGTGCCACCTCCAAACAGGAGAGCAATCAGCCCCAGCATTTT
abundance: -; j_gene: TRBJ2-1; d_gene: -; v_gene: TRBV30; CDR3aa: CAWSGGEQFF; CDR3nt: TGTGCCTGGAGCGGCGGTGAGCAGTTCTTC
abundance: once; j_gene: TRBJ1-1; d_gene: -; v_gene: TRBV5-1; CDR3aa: CASSLGGVWGDTEAFF; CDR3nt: TGCGCCAGCAGCTTGGGCGGGGTCTGGGGCGACACTGAAGCTTTCTTT
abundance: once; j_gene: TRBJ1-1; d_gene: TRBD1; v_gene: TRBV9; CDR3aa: CASSVEDRAYGGAFF; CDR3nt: TGTGCCAGCAGCGTAGAGGACAGGGCGTATGGGGGAGCTTTCTTT
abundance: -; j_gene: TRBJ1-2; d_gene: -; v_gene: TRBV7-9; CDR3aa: CASRPGGAGYTF; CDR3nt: TGTGCCAGCAGACCGGGGGGTGCTGGCTACACCTTC
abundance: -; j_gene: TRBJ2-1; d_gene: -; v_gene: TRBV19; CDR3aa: CGSGYNEQFF; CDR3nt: TGTGGATCCGGGTACAATGAGCAGTTCTTC
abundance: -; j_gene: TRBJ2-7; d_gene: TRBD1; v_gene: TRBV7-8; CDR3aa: CASSLPGGAYEQYF; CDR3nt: TGTGCCAGCAGCTTACCAGGGGGAGCCTACGAGCAGTACTTC
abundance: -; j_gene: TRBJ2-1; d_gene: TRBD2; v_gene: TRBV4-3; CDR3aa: CASSQGPRRSGDFSYNEQFF; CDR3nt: TGCGCCAGCAGCCAAGGGCCTAGAAGGAGCGGGGACTTCTCCTACAATGAGCAGTTCTTC
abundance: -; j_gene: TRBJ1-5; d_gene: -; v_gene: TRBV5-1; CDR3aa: CASSLAGVGNQPQHF; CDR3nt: TGCGCCAGCAGCTTAGCGGGAGTCGGCAATCAGCCCCAGCATTTT
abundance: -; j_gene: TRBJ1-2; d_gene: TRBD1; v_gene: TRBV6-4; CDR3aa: CASSDTTTGNYGYTF; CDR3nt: TGTGCCAGCAGTGACACGACGACAGGGAACTATGGCTACACCTTC
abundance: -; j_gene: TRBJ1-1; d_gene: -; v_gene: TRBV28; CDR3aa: CASSLFMTAAAFF; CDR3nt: TGTGCCAGCAGTTTATTCATGACAGCCGCGGCTTTCTTT
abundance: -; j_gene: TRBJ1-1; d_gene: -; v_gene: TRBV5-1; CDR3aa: CASSLEGGVNTEAFF; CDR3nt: TGCGCCAGCAGCTTGGAGGGAGGAGTGAACACTGAAGCTTTCTTT
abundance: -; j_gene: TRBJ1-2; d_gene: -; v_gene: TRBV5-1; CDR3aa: CASMAPGDYGYTF; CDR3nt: TGCGCCAGCATGGCGCCAGGGGACTATGGCTACACCTTC
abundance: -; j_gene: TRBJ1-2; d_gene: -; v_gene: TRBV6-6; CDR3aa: CASGNSRTYGYTF; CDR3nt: TGTGCCAGCGGTAACTCTAGAACGTATGGCTACACCTTC
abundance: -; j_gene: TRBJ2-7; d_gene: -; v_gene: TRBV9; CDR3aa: CASSVAGGIYEQYF; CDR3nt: TGTGCCAGCAGCGTAGCGGGGGGCATTTACGAGCAGTACTTC
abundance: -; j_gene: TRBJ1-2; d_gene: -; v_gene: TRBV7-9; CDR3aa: CASSPTALYGYTF; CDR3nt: TGTGCCAGCAGTCCGACAGCTCTTTATGGCTACACCTTC
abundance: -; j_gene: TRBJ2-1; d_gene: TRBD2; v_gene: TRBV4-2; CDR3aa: CASSQDNWLAGLSSYNEQFF; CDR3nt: TGTGCCAGCAGCCAAGATAATTGGCTAGCGGGGCTTAGCTCCTACAATGAGCAGTTCTTC
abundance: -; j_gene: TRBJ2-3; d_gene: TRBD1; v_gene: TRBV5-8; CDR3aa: CASSLAGDSASTDTQYF; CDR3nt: TGTGCCAGCAGCTTGGCAGGGGACAGTGCTAGCACAGATACGCAGTATTTT
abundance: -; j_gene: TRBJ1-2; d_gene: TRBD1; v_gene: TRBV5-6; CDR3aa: CASSQIGGLNYGYTF; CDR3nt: TGTGCCAGCAGCCAGATAGGGGGCCTAAACTATGGCTACACCTTC
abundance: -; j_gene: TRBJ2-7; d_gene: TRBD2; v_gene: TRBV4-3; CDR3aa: CASSPRALAGDIYEQYF; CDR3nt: TGCGCCAGCAGCCCCCGGGCGCTAGCGGGGGATATCTACGAGCAGTACTTC
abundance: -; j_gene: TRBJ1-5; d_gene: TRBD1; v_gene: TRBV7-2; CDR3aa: CASSPDRGARPQHF; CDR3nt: TGTGCCAGCAGCCCGGACAGGGGGGCCCGGCCCCAGCATTTT
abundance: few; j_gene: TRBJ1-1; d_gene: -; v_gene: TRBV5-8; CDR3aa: CASSLEGVNTEAFF; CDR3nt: TGTGCCAGCAGCTTGGAGGGGGTGAACACTGAAGCTTTCTTT
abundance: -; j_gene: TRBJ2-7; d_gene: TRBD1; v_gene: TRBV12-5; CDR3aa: CASGLGTGSYEQYF; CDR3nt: TGTGCTAGTGGTTTGGGGACAGGCTCCTACGAGCAGTACTTC
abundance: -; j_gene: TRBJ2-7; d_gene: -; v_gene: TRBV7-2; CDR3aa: CASSLRNVGREQYF; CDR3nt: TGTGCCAGCAGCTTAAGGAATGTGGGGCGCGAGCAGTACTTC
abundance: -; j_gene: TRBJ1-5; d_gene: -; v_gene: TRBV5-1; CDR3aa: CASSPIGINQPQHF; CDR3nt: TGCGCCAGCAGCCCGATCGGGATCAATCAGCCCCAGCATTTT
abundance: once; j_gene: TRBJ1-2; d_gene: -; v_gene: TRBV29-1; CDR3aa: CSVGVDYGYTF; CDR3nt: TGCAGCGTGGGCGTCGATTATGGCTACACCTTC
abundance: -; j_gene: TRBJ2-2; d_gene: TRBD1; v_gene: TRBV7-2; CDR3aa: CASSLGTGMGTGELFF; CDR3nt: TGTGCCAGCAGCTTAGGGACAGGGATGGGCACCGGGGAGCTGTTTTTT
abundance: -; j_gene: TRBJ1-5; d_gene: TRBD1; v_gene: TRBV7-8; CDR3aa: CASSGDRGYQPQHF; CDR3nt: TGTGCCAGCAGCGGGGACAGGGGGTATCAGCCCCAGCATTTT
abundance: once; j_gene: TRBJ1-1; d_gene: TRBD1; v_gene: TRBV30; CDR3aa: CAWSTGGQGMNTEAFF; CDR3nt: TGTGCCTGGAGTACAGGGGGACAGGGGATGAACACTGAAGCTTTCTTT
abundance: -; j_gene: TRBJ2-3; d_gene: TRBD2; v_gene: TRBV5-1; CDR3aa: CASSWGGADTQYF; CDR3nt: TGCGCCAGCAGTTGGGGGGGAGCAGATACGCAGTATTTT
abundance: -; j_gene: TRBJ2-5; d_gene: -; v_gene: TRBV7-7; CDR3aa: CASSTGQMGETQYF; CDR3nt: TGTGCCAGCAGCACAGGACAGATGGGAGAGACCCAGTACTTC
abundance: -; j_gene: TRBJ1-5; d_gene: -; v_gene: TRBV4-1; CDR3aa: CASSQGGGQPQHF; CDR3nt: TGCGCCAGCAGCCAAGGGGGGGGACAGCCCCAGCATTTT
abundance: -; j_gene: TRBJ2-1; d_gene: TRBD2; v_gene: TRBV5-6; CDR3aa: CASSTRLAMEQFF; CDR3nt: TGTGCCAGCAGCACCAGACTAGCGATGGAGCAGTTCTTC
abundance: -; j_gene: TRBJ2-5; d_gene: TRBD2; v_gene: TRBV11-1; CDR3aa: CASSLTLAGGKETQYF; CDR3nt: TGTGCCAGCAGCTTAACACTAGCGGGGGGCAAAGAGACCCAGTACTTC
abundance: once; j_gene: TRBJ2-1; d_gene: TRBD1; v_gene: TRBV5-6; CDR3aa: CASSPPGQGAKVQFF; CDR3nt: TGTGCCAGCAGTCCCCCGGGACAGGGGGCGAAAGTGCAGTTCTTC
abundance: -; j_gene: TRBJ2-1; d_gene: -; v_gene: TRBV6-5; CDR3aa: CASSYGGPADEQFF; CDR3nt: TGTGCCAGCAGTTACGGGGGCCCAGCGGATGAGCAGTTCTTC
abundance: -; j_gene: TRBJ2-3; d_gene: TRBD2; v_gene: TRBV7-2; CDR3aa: CASSHGAGADTQYF; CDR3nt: TGTGCCAGCAGCCATGGGGCGGGGGCAGATACGCAGTATTTT
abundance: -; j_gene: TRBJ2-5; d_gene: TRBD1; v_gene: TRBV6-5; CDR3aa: CASSYSRGRIQYF; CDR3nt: TGTGCCAGCAGTTACTCGAGGGGGCGCATCCAGTACTTC
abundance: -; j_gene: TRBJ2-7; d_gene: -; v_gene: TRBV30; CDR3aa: CAWSGGESSYEQYF; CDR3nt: TGTGCCTGGAGTGGGGGGGAGAGCTCCTACGAGCAGTACTTC
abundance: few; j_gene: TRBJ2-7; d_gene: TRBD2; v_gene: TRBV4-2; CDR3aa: CASSQELASSGGYEQYF; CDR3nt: TGTGCCAGCAGCCAAGAGTTGGCATCTAGCGGGGGGTACGAGCAGTACTTC
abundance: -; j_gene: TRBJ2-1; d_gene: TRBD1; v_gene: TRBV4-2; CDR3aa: CASSQEQGSYNEQFF; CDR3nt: TGTGCCAGCAGCCAAGAACAGGGGTCCTACAATGAGCAGTTCTTC
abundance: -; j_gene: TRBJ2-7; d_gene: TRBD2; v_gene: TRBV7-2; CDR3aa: CASSFSGSPYEQYF; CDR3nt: TGTGCCAGCAGCTTTAGCGGGTCCCCCTACGAGCAGTACTTC
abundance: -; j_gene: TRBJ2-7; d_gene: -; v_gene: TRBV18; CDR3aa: CASSPVTETIYEQYF; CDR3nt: TGTGCCAGCTCACCCGTCACAGAGACCATCTACGAGCAGTACTTC
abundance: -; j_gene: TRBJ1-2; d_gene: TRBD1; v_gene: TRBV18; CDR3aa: CASSPRTGERYGYTF; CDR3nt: TGTGCCAGCTCACCCCGGACAGGGGAGAGATATGGCTACACCTTC
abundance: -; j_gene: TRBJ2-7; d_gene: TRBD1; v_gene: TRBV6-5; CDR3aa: CASIPTGGSYYEQYF; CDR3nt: TGTGCCAGCATCCCAACAGGGGGGAGCTACTACGAGCAGTACTTC
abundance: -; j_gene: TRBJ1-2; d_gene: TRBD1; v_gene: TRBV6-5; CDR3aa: CASSHPEGARGYTF; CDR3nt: TGTGCCAGCAGTCACCCGGAGGGGGCGAGAGGCTACACCTTC
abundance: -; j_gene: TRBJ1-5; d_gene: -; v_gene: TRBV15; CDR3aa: CATSRDMGQGQPQHF; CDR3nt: TGTGCCACCAGCAGAGATATGGGGCAGGGTCAGCCCCAGCATTTT
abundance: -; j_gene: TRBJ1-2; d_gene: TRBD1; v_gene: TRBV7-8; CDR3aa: CASSPTGYYGYTF; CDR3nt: TGTGCCAGCAGCCCGACAGGGTACTATGGCTACACCTTC
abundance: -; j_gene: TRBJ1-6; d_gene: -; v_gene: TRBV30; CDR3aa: CAWSYAGDSPLHF; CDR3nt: TGTGCCTGGAGTTATGCCGGGGATTCACCCCTCCACTTT
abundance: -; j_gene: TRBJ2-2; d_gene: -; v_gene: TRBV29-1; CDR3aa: CSVEEGRAGELFF; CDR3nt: TGCAGCGTTGAGGAGGGACGAGCCGGGGAGCTGTTTTTT
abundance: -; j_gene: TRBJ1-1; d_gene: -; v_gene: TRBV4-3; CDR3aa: CASSQRLLGQLNTEAFF; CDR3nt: TGCGCCAGCAGCCAACGCCTCCTTGGACAGTTGAACACTGAAGCTTTCTTT